This TCR beta chain was sequenced during a study of T-cell memory formation after mild COVID-19. TCRdb fed the 5' RACE reads into MiXCR, producing one record per CDR3 protein. The profile covers around 370,000 distinct CDR3 sequences, with roughly 21% appearing a single time and about an eighth taken by the ten largest. Trimming removed 5 bases at V and 11 bases at J, with 18 bases between. Germline CDR1 is SEHNR and CDR2 is FQNEAQ (reference sequence). The CDR3 has 13 residues. Comment on this clonotype: Its specificity is unknown.

Points from the study as a whole: Clones shrinking between day 15 and 85 showed a balanced CD4/CD8 split, and those that grew later tilted toward CD4+.

Sequenced material: PBMCs or a T cell subset sorted from them (not recorded which). This sequence joins TRBV7-9 and TRBJ1-1; D possibly corresponds to TRBD1 (5 bases). The receptor was derived from an adult woman who had mild COVID-19 (a few samples of this study predate the infection). Cell type and time point are not known. CDR3 loop: CASSLGDFRDAFF. DNA for the CDR3: TGTGCCAGCAGCCTGGGGGACTTTAGGGATGCTTTCTTT. The full variable domain, in which reference TRBV7-9 and TRBJ1-1 provide the parts outside the CDR3, is DTGVSQNPRHKITKRGQNVTFRCDPISEHNRLYWYRQTLGQGPEFLTYFQNEAQLEKSRLLSDRFSAERPKGSFSTLEIQRTEQGDSAMYLCASSLGDFRDAFFGQGTRLTVV.